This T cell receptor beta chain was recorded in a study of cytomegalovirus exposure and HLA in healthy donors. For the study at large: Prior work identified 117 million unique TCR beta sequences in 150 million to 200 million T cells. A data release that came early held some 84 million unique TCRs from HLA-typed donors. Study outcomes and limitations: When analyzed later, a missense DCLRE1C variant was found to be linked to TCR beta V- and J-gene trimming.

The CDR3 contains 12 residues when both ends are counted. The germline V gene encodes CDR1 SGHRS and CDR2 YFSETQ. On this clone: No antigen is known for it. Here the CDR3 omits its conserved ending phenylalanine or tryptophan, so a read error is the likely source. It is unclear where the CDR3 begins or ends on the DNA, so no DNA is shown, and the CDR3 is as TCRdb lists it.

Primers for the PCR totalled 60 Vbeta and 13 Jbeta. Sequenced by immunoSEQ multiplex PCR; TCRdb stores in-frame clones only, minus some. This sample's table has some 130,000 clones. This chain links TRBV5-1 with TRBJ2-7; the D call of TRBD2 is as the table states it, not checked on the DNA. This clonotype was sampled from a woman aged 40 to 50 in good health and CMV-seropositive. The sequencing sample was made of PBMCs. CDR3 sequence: CASSLWVGGSTS.